The clone carrying this TCR beta chain was seen only a few times. Antigen specificity is unknown. Germline-derived CDR1 and CDR2 are SGHAT and FQNNGV. The CDR3 is 13 residues long. The data originate from a study of blood T cells in healthy people across ages. Study background: Roughly one uniquely barcoded beta molecule per two T cells was captured. Study-level findings and limits: Long-lived donors exceeded aged donors in naive CD4+ cells and diversity.

Every sample yielded at least 6.5 million isolated PBMCs. Through a sample-barcoded 5' primer and a J-beta primer mix, a second PCR was run for roughly 6 to 11 cycles. Sequencing of every sample gave 2.5 million or more CDR3-containing paired-end reads. TCRdb re-derived calls from the 5' RACE reads in MiXCR, one entry per CDR3 protein. The data contain roughly 680,000 distinct CDR3 sequences, around 21% of them singletons. The sequencing input was blood. The rearrangement joins TRBV11-2 to TRBJ2-5; D gene unclear. The J call could be wrong; TRBJ2-7 is a better fit for the DNA end. This TCR was recovered from a man between 65 and 80 years old in good health. CDR3 in amino acids: CASSLESHHEQYF. The CDR3 DNA reads TGTGCCAGCAGCTTAGAGAGCCACCACGAGCAGTACTTC.